The T cell receptor beta chain under discussion was sequenced for a study of control samples from healthy donors and cancer patients. The CDR3 is made up of 10 amino acids. Germline assignment: CDR1 SNHLY and CDR2 FYNNEI. Trimming took 8 bases from V and 3 from J, leaving 5 bases between them. Using immunoSEQ multiplex PCR, the repertoire was profiled, and TCRdb retains in-frame clones only, with some absent. The data hold approximately 160,000 clones, with about 91% observed a single time. V is TRBV2 and J is TRBJ2-7; no firm D call. The sequenced sample was blood. This receptor was identified in a woman aged 35 to 49 in good health. The CDR3 reads CASAGYEQYF. For the CDR3, the DNA is TGTGCCAGCGCAGGCTACGAGCAGTACTTC.